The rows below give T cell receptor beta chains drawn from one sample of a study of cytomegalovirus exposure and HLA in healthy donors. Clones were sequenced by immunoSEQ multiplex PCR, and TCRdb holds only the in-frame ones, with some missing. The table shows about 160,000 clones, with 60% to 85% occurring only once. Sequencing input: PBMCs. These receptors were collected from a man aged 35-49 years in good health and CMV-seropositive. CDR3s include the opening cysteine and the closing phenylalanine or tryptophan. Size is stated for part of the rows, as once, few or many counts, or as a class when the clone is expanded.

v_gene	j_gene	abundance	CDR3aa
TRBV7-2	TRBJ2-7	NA	CASATGAGDPYEQYF
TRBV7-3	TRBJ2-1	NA	CASSFGANNEQFF
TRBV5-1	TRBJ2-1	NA	CASSLVSSGIEGIFF
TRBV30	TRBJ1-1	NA	CAWSYGTANTEAFF
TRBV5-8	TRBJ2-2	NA	CASTHRTGPTGELFF
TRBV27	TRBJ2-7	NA	CASSLSDRGSYEQYF
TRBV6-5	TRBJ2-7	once	CATRTGGREQYF
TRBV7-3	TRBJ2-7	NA	CASSLRGRTSEQYF
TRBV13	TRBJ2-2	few	CASSRSPFRDRVTGELFF
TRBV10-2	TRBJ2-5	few	CASASRETQYF
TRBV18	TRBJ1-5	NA	CASSLGRTGNQPQHF
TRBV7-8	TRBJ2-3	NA	CASSQGLVADTQYF
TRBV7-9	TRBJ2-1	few	CASSPGYNEQFF
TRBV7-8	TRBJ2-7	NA	CASSLEGDGGSYEQYF
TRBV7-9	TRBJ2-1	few	CASSLTRASGNNEQFF
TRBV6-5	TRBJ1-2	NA	CASRAQGTGTYGYTF
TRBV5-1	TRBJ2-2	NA	CASSLMTTNTGELFF
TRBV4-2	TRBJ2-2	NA	CASSLSSGRESGELFF
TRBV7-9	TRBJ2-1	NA	CASSSSTSGGNEQFF
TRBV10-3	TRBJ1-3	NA	CAITKDSTSGNTIYF
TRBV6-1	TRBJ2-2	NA	CASSENSGRAGGTGELFF
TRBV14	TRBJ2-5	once	CASSQELPGPETQYF
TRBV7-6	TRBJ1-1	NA	CASSTNPGQYANTEAFF
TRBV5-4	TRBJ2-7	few	CASSLAGVGEQYF
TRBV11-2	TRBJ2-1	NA	CASSSLLADEQFF
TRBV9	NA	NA	CASSVAPGPRGEQYF
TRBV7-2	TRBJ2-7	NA	CASSSAGTSGIFIYEQYF
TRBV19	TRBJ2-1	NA	CASSTRMGEAGAYEQFF
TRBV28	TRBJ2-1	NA	CASKVMRGLADNEQFF
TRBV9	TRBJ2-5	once	CASSVTAAFQETQYF
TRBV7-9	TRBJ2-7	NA	CASSLEAEQYF
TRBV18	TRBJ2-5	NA	CASSGIADQETQYF
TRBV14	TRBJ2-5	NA	CASSQRDRGREQYF
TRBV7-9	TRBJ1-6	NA	CASSSTGDSPLHF
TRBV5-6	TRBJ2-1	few	CASSSDRANEQFF
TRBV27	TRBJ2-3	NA	CASSFIAHGGSDTQYF
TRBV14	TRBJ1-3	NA	CASSRRQSGNTIYF
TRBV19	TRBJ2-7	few	CASSTTVTSARTYEQYF
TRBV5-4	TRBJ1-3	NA	CASSSYPVTGPGNTIYF
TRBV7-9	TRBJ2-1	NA	CASSQEAEQFF